The T cell receptor beta chain under discussion was sequenced for a study of T cell changes during pregnancy in multiple sclerosis. Method: immunoSEQ multiplex PCR; TCRdb's copy keeps in-frame clones and lacks some. The data contain about 75,000 clones, 80% to 95% of them singletons. This CDR3 region has 17 residues. The J segment lost 5 bases and the V segment lost 1 base, leaving 8 bases of the junction unmatched. Germline V gene sequence: CDR1 LGHNT, CDR2 FRNRAP. This specimen consisted of CD4+ T cells from peripheral blood mononuclear cells, obtained before pregnancy. The TCR originated in a female donor with multiple sclerosis, enrolled in a pregnancy study. This rearrangement joins TRBV12-5 to TRBJ1-6, with 7 bases aligning to TRBD1. The CDR3 protein is CASGLGPRQGNNSPLHF. CDR3 sequence (DNA): TGTGCTAGTGGTTTGGGCCCGAGACAGGGAAATAATTCACCCCTCCACTTT.